The rows below give T cell receptor beta chains drawn from one sample of a study of T-cell reconstitution after alpha-beta-depleted transplantation in children. TCRdb called the PCR reads again in MiXCR, with one record for every CDR3 protein. The profile shows about 440,000 distinct CDR3 sequences, around 46% of them singletons. The starting material was PBMCs, obtained before TCRalphabeta/CD19-depleted stem cell transplant. The receptor set was obtained from a girl between 2 and 10 years old with aplastic anemia, due to receive a stem cell transplant. Both conserved end residues are part of each CDR3. A D gene is named only where the DNA matches it firmly. Not every row has a clone size; where given, it reads once, few, many or a size class.

TRBD2	NA	TRBJ2-1	TRBV20-1	TGCAGTGCTAGGGGGTCGGCTAGCGGGAGAGTAAATGAGCAGTTCTTC	CSARGSASGRVNEQFF
TRBD2	NA	TRBJ2-5	TRBV4-2	TGTGCCAGCAGCCCCGGGACTAGCGGGAGTGGTTCTGAGACCCAGTACTTC	CASSPGTSGSGSETQYF
NA	NA	TRBJ2-7	TRBV25-1	TGTGCCAGCAGTGAATCGCCGAGCTACGAGCAGTACTTC	CASSESPSYEQYF
NA	few	TRBJ1-4	TRBV6-5	TGTGCCAGCAGTTACCAGGGGAGGAGTGAAAAACTGTTTTTT	CASSYQGRSEKLFF
NA	few	TRBJ2-3	TRBV7-6	TGTGCCAGCAGCTCGCTGCTAGCCGATACGCAGTATTTT	CASSSLLADTQYF
NA	few	TRBJ2-3	TRBV7-6	TGTGCCAGCAGCTTTCGGGGGCCAAGAGATACGCAGTATTTT	CASSFRGPRDTQYF
NA	few	TRBJ1-1	TRBV12-3/TRBV12-4	TGTGCCAGCAGTCTTGAGAGGGTAGCTTTCTTT	CASSLERVAFF
TRBD2	NA	TRBJ2-7	TRBV20-1	TGCAGTGCGGACGGACTAGCGCTCGAGCAGTACTTC	CSADGLALEQYF
NA	NA	TRBJ2-5	TRBV7-2	TGTGCCAGCAGCCCGGGCCAAGGGGGGAAGACCCAGTACTTC	CASSPGQGGKTQYF
TRBD2	NA	TRBJ2-3	TRBV29-1	TGCAGCGTCTCAGGGCTAGCGGGCCCAGGCGATACGCAGTATTTT	CSVSGLAGPGDTQYF
NA	NA	TRBJ2-1	TRBV5-1	TGCGCCAGCAGAGGGGGGTCCGACAATGAGCAGTTCTTC	CASRGGSDNEQFF
TRBD2	many	TRBJ2-3	TRBV6-2/TRBV6-3	TGTGCCAGCAGTATATCTAGCGGGTACGGAGGAGATACGCAGTATTTT	CASSISSGYGGDTQYF
TRBD1	few	TRBJ2-7	TRBV12-3/TRBV12-4	TGTGCCAGCAGTCGTCCGGGACAGGTGTACGAGCAGTACTTC	CASSRPGQVYEQYF
TRBD1	few	TRBJ2-5	TRBV5-1	TGCGCCAGCAGCTTCAAACAGGGGTATGAGACCCAGTACTTC	CASSFKQGYETQYF
TRBD2	few	TRBJ2-1	TRBV11-2	TGTGCCAGCAGCCCTCGGATTCTTAGGGCTAGCGGGAGAGTCGATGAGCAGTTCTTC	CASSPRILRASGRVDEQFF
NA	NA	TRBJ2-5	TRBV6-5	TGTGCCAGCGGGGACGGAGAGACCCAGTACTTC	CASGDGETQYF
NA	few	TRBJ1-2	TRBV5-1	TGCGCCAGCAGCTTGGAGGTGGCGCAGGGGTATGGCTACACCTTC	CASSLEVAQGYGYTF
NA	many	TRBJ2-3	TRBV7-6	TGTGCCAGCAGCTTAGGCGGGGCCCGCACAGATACGCAGTATTTT	CASSLGGARTDTQYF
NA	NA	TRBJ1-1	TRBV28	TGTGCCAGCAGTTTCCCCTGGGGCCATGGGATGAACACTGAAGCTTTCTTT	CASSFPWGHGMNTEAFF
NA	many	TRBJ2-2	TRBV5-1	TGCGCCAGCAGCCTCTCCCCTCGGGACACCACCGGGGAGCTGTTTTTT	CASSLSPRDTTGELFF
NA	NA	TRBJ2-2	TRBV29-1	TGCAGCGTTGAGGTTTTGGGGGGGCTCTTGAACACCGGGGAGCTGTTTTTT	CSVEVLGGLLNTGELFF
NA	NA	TRBJ2-1	TRBV7-2	TGTGCCAGCAGCTTAGACCCCACGTACCTCGGTGAGCAGTTCTTC	CASSLDPTYLGEQFF
TRBD2	NA	TRBJ2-7	TRBV15	TGTGCCACCAGCAGAGAGGCTAGCGGGGACTACGAGCAGTACTTC	CATSREASGDYEQYF
TRBD1	NA	TRBJ2-1	TRBV10-3	TGTGCCACCTATAGGACAGGGGGGATGAATGAGCAGTTCTTC	CATYRTGGMNEQFF
NA	NA	TRBJ1-1	TRBV7-8	TGTGCCAGCAGCTTAGATCGGGGAGGGTGGAACACTGAAGCTTTCTTT	CASSLDRGGWNTEAFF
NA	many	TRBJ1-4	TRBV5-5	TGTGCCAGCAGCTTGAACACAGCAACTAATGAAAAACTGTTTTTT	CASSLNTATNEKLFF
TRBD2	NA	TRBJ2-1	TRBV10-3	TGTGCCATCAGTGAGCGGCTAGCGGGAGACAATGAGCAGTTCTTC	CAISERLAGDNEQFF
NA	NA	TRBJ1-2	TRBV20-1	TGCAGTGCCCCTATTCCCCCGGGACAAGAAGGCACCTTC	CSAPIPPGQEGTF
NA	NA	TRBJ2-1	TRBV6-6	TGTGCCAGCACAGCCCCATCCTACAATGAGCAGTTCTTC	CASTAPSYNEQFF
TRBD1	few	TRBJ1-5	TRBV2	TGTGCCAGCAGTGAAGCGCTGCAGGGGGATCAGCCCCAGCATTTT	CASSEALQGDQPQHF
TRBD1	NA	TRBJ1-2	TRBV5-1	TGCGCCAGCAGCTTGGTACCTTCCGGGACAGATTCTAACTATGGCTACACCTTC	CASSLVPSGTDSNYGYTF
NA	NA	TRBJ2-3	TRBV4-1	TGCGCCAGCAGCAATGAGGGCGGGGTAACAGATACGCAGTATTTT	CASSNEGGVTDTQYF
NA	few	TRBJ2-7	TRBV7-2	TGTGCCAGCAGCTCCGCCCAAACAGGCCAGGGCGAGCAGTACTTC	CASSSAQTGQGEQYF
NA	once	TRBJ2-1	TRBV5-1	TGCGCCAGCAGCTTGCTTCTCAGGGAGCAGTTCTTC	CASSLLLREQFF
NA	NA	TRBJ2-6	TRBV12-2	TGTGCAAGTCGCTTAGGGCCCGGACAGGGGTGGATTGGGGCCAACGTCCTGACTTTC	CASRLGPGQGWIGANVLTF
TRBD1	NA	TRBJ2-7	TRBV5-1	TGCGCCAGCAGCGGGGGACAGGGTAGCTACGAGCAGTACTTC	CASSGGQGSYEQYF
TRBD1	NA	TRBJ2-2	TRBV12-3/TRBV12-4	TGTGCCAGCAGTCCCACCGGGACAGGGGCCGGGGAGCTGTTTTTT	CASSPTGTGAGELFF
NA	many	TRBJ1-5	TRBV28	TGTGCCAGCGGGGGGCATCAGGGTCAGCCCCAGCATTTT	CASGGHQGQPQHF
NA	few	TRBJ2-2	TRBV28	TGTGCCTCGACAGAGAACACCGGGGAGCTGTTTTTT	CASTENTGELFF
NA	many	TRBJ2-1	TRBV7-3	TGTGCCAGCAGCTCACAAGGATATGAGCAGTTCTTC	CASSSQGYEQFF
TRBD2	NA	TRBJ2-3	TRBV10-3	TGTGCCATCAGTGAAAAGACTAGCGGGGGGGGACCAGATACGCAGTATTTT	CAISEKTSGGGPDTQYF
TRBD1	few	TRBJ2-1	TRBV9	TGTGCCAGCAGCGTAGTCGGGACAGAGAGGGGCAATGAGCAGTTCTTC	CASSVVGTERGNEQFF
TRBD2	few	TRBJ2-1	TRBV6-1	TGTGCCAGCAGCGCAGCACGCAGCGGGAGGGCCTACAATGAGCAGTTCTTC	CASSAARSGRAYNEQFF
TRBD1	NA	TRBJ2-7	TRBV6-2/TRBV6-3	TGTGCCAGCAGTTACTCCGAAAAGGACAGGGGAGGGGGCTACGAGCAGTACTTC	CASSYSEKDRGGGYEQYF
NA	NA	TRBJ2-6	TRBV10-3	TGTGCCACCAACTCTGGGGCCAACGTCCTGACTTTC	CATNSGANVLTF
TRBD2	NA	TRBJ2-7	TRBV2	TGTGCCAGCCGTGAGGCTAGCGGGGTAAAGGGCTACGAGCAGTACTTC	CASREASGVKGYEQYF
NA	NA	TRBJ1-4	TRBV20-1	TGCAGTGCTAGGGAGGGGCACAAGGAAAAACTGTTTTTT	CSAREGHKEKLFF
NA	NA	TRBJ2-5	TRBV6-5	TGTGCCAGCAGTTACTCGAGAGAAGAGACCCAGTACTTC	CASSYSREETQYF